This T cell receptor (beta chain) was found in a study of blood T cell repertoires in COVID-19. Study as a whole: Sources were T cells, B-cell-depleted T cells, or PBMCs; the material itself was cDNA or gDNA.

V dropped 3 bases and J dropped 5 bases, with 8 bases sitting between them. This CDR3 region has 12 residues. Germline V CDR1 and CDR2: SGHVS, FQNEAQ. Per the original data handling: Cell counts per sample came from amplifying reference gene primers. Profiling relied on immunoSEQ multiplex PCR, and the TCRdb table lists in-frame clones only, not all of them. That table furnishes V, J and clone size, whereas the DNA furnished D and trimming. The table has 130,000 or so clones, roughly 85% seen once. The sequencing input was peripheral blood. The chain joins TRBV7-8 to TRBJ2-7, with D possibly being TRBD1 (5 bases). This receptor was identified in a human donor in a cohort sampled during active COVID-19. In DNA form, the CDR3 reads TGTGCCAGCAGCTTTTCCAGGGACGAGCAGTACTTC. Translation: CASSFSRDEQYF.